What follows describes a single TCR beta chain. This sample stems from a study of cytomegalovirus exposure and HLA in healthy donors. PCR was performed using 60 Vbeta and 13 Jbeta primers. The protocol was immunoSEQ multiplex PCR, while the TCRdb copy is restricted to in-frame clones and leaves out a portion. The sample contains about 130,000 clones, around four fifths of which appear only once. This receptor was identified in a woman in her 40s in good health and CMV-seropositive. The sequenced sample consisted of PBMCs.

The DNA for the CDR3 is TGTGCCAGTAGTCCTGTTCTAGCGGGAGTTCTGGTTGAGCAGTTCTTC. Translation: CASSPVLAGVLVEQFF. The chain uses TRBV19 and TRBJ2-1, with TRBD2 identical over 10 bases. The V and J ends lost 5 bases and 9 bases, in that order; junction bases with no gene match: 13. Germline CDR1 LNHDA, CDR2 SQIVND (reference sequence). The CDR3 loop spans 16 amino acids.